A selection of T cell receptor beta chains follows, all from one sample in a study of blood T cells in healthy people across ages. One entry per CDR3 protein results from TCRdb running MiXCR on the 5' RACE reads. The table includes 600,000 to 650,000 distinct CDR3 sequences, roughly three fifths detected once. Sequencing used blood. The receptors here all came from a man aged 55 to 70 in good health. The CDR3 runs from the conserved cysteine through the conserved F or W. Each record gives: V gene, clone size, J gene, D gene, CDR3 DNA, CDR3 protein. A D gene is named only where the DNA matches it firmly. Not all rows give a size; the values are once, few, many and, for expanded clones, a class.

TRBV27,.,TRBJ2-3,TRBD1,TGTGCCAGCAGGGCCGGGACAGGGCTTAGCACAGATACGCAGTATTTT,CASRAGTGLSTDTQYF
TRBV28,.,TRBJ2-1,.,TGTGCCAGCAGTTCCAGGAGAGATGAGCAGTTCTTC,CASSSRRDEQFF
TRBV29-1,.,TRBJ2-3,.,TGCAGCTCACGCGGCGGGAATACGCAGTATTTT,CSSRGGNTQYF
TRBV5-5,few,TRBJ2-3,TRBD1,TGTGCCAGCAGCGGTAGACAGGGGGGCCGGAATACGCAGTATTTT,CASSGRQGGRNTQYF
TRBV12-3/TRBV12-4,few,TRBJ2-1,.,TGTGCCAGCAGTCCCCTGCGAGGGACATACAATGAGCAGTTCTTC,CASSPLRGTYNEQFF
TRBV5-6,.,TRBJ2-7,.,TGTGCCAGCAGCTTGGCAGCAGGTTTTGCCTACGAGCAGTACTTC,CASSLAAGFAYEQYF
TRBV5-5,few,TRBJ2-1,.,TGTGCCAGCAGCTTGACCCTCTACAATGAGCAGTTCTTC,CASSLTLYNEQFF
TRBV7-2,.,TRBJ2-7,TRBD1,TGTGCCAGCACCTACTTGCCGGGACAGACACCTTTGGAGCAGTACTTC,CASTYLPGQTPLEQYF
TRBV9,.,TRBJ1-2,.,TGTGCCAGCAGCCCGTTGGGGACATCAAGGACCTATGGCTACACCTTC,CASSPLGTSRTYGYTF
TRBV27,once,TRBJ1-4,.,TGTGCCAGCAGTTTTTCCCCTGAAGGGAGATCAACTAATGAAAAACTGTTTTTT,CASSFSPEGRSTNEKLFF
TRBV12-3/TRBV12-4,.,TRBJ2-3,.,TGTGCCAGCAGTTCTGGGGGGTCAGATACGCAGTATTTT,CASSSGGSDTQYF
TRBV13,.,TRBJ1-2,.,TGTGCCAGCAGCGGAAAAAGGCCTAACTATGGCTACACCTTC,CASSGKRPNYGYTF
TRBV4-1,.,TRBJ2-5,TRBD2,TGCGCCAGCAGCCAAGATACGGGACTAGCGGGGGAAGAGACCCAGTACTTC,CASSQDTGLAGEETQYF
TRBV20-1,.,TRBJ2-7,TRBD2,TGCAGTGCTAGAGGGCCGGGGGGTGTTTACGAGCAGTACTTC,CSARGPGGVYEQYF
TRBV6-2/TRBV6-3,.,TRBJ1-2,TRBD1,TGTGCCAGCAGTTACGGACAGGGTCGAGGCTACACCTTC,CASSYGQGRGYTF
TRBV6-5,.,TRBJ2-7,.,TGTGCCAGCAGTTACTCGCCCAGTACCTACTACGAGCAGTACTTC,CASSYSPSTYYEQYF
TRBV9,.,TRBJ1-1,TRBD1,TGTGCCAGCAGCACCGGGGACAGAATGAACACTGAAGCTTTCTTT,CASSTGDRMNTEAFF
TRBV2,.,TRBJ2-5,.,TGTGCCAAGGGGCTGGAGCAAGAGACCCAGTACTTC,CAKGLEQETQYF
TRBV5-1,once,TRBJ2-5,.,TGCGCCAGCAGCTGGGGACCGACGGGGTTAGAGACCCAGTACTTC,CASSWGPTGLETQYF
TRBV18,few,TRBJ1-2,.,TGTGCCAGCTCACCAGGCAGGCCCCAATTGAATGGCTACACCTTC,CASSPGRPQLNGYTF
TRBV7-2,.,TRBJ2-3,.,TGTGCCAGCAGCCTTAGACAGGCTATTAGCACAGATGCGCAGTATTTT,CASSLRQAISTDAQYF
TRBV29-1,.,TRBJ1-1,.,TGCAGCGTTGACAGGGGTAGGACTGAAGCTTTCTTT,CSVDRGRTEAFF
TRBV29-1,many,TRBJ2-5,.,TGCAGCGTTGAAGACTTTCATCAGAGGGAGACCCAGTACTTC,CSVEDFHQRETQYF
TRBV28,.,TRBJ2-6,.,TGTGCCAGCAGCCCGTTGGGTGGGGCCAACGTCCTGACTTTC,CASSPLGGANVLTF
TRBV4-1,many,TRBJ1-4,TRBD1,TGCGCCAGCAGCCAAGCCGGGACAGGGGAGAGGGGTGAAAAACTGTTTTTT,CASSQAGTGERGEKLFF
TRBV7-2,.,TRBJ2-7,.,TGTGCCAGCAGCTTAGGAGAAATGAGCTCCTACGAGCAGTACTTC,CASSLGEMSSYEQYF
TRBV5-5,.,TRBJ1-5,.,TGTGCCAGCAGCTCCGGCCCCAGCCTAGATCAGCCCCAGCATTTT,CASSSGPSLDQPQHF
TRBV6-1,few,TRBJ2-1,.,TGTGCCAGCAGCACTAACAAGGGGACTGAGCAGTTCTTC,CASSTNKGTEQFF
TRBV6-1,.,TRBJ1-1,.,TGTGCCAGCAGGAGGGGGAGTGATAGCAATGAAGCTTTCTTT,CASRRGSDSNEAFF
TRBV5-1,.,TRBJ1-2,.,TGCGCCAGCAGCAGGTGGGATTCTAACTATGGCTACACCTTC,CASSRWDSNYGYTF
TRBV2,.,TRBJ2-5,TRBD2,TGTGCCAGCAGTCCCACCGGGACTAGCGGTTCGGCCCAGTACTTC,CASSPTGTSGSAQYF
TRBV15,.,TRBJ1-4,.,TGTGCCACCAGCAGAGGACGGGGCCTCGCAGATGGTGTTGAAAAACTGTTTTTT,CATSRGRGLADGVEKLFF
TRBV29-1,.,TRBJ1-2,.,TGCAGCGTGACTCCCGGGGGGCTAAACTATGGCTACACCTTC,CSVTPGGLNYGYTF
TRBV10-3,.,TRBJ2-1,TRBD2,TGTGCCACCGGTTTGGCGGGGGGCCGAGAGGTTGAGCAGTTCTTC,CATGLAGGREVEQFF
TRBV3-1,few,TRBJ2-1,.,TGTGCCAGCAGCCAAGGTGCAGGACATTTCAATGAGCAGTTCTTC,CASSQGAGHFNEQFF
TRBV29-1,.,TRBJ2-4,TRBD1,TGCAGCGTCGCAGGGACAGAGGAGGCCGAAAACATTCAGTACTTC,CSVAGTEEAENIQYF
TRBV14,.,TRBJ2-7,.,TGTGCCAGCAGCCAAGGCGCAGGGCTCGAGCAGTACTTC,CASSQGAGLEQYF
TRBV7-2,.,TRBJ2-5,.,TGTGCCAGCAGCTTAGGGGGGGTCACGACCGAAGAGACCCAGTACTTC,CASSLGGVTTEETQYF
TRBV12-3/TRBV12-4,few,TRBJ2-5,TRBD1,TGTGCCAGCAGTTTAGCGGGGACAGGGGATGAGACCCAGTACTTC,CASSLAGTGDETQYF
TRBV4-1,.,TRBJ2-6,.,TGCGCCAGCAGCCCCGCGACTGGCCCTGGGGCCAACGTCCTGACTTTC,CASSPATGPGANVLTF
TRBV5-6,few,TRBJ2-5,.,TGTGCCAGCGCTGGGCTTACTGGGACTCCTCAAGAGACCCAGTACTTC,CASAGLTGTPQETQYF
TRBV9,few,TRBJ2-2,.,TGTGCCAGCAGCGTCCGTGGGGGAAACACCGGGGAGCTGTTTTTT,CASSVRGGNTGELFF
TRBV7-9,many,TRBJ2-1,.,TGTGCCAGCAGCCCGCAGGGCGTTGAGCAGTTCTTC,CASSPQGVEQFF
TRBV7-2,.,TRBJ2-3,TRBD2,TGTGCCAGCAGCTTAGGGAGCGGGGGGGCCTATACGCAGTATTTT,CASSLGSGGAYTQYF
TRBV4-1,.,TRBJ1-4,.,TGCGCCAGCAGCCATCACCGGGGGGTGAGCGTTGAAAAACTGTTTTTT,CASSHHRGVSVEKLFF
TRBV5-5,few,TRBJ2-6,.,TGTGCCAGCAGCTTGGCAGATCTCTCTGGGGCCAACGTCCTGACTTTC,CASSLADLSGANVLTF
TRBV29-1,.,TRBJ2-3,.,TGCAGCGTTGAAATCGGGGGAGGCACAGATACGCAGTATTTT,CSVEIGGGTDTQYF
TRBV6-6,.,TRBJ1-2,.,TGTGCCAGCAGAGCCCAGGCCGGGAGCAACTATGGCTACACCTTC,CASRAQAGSNYGYTF
TRBV7-2,.,TRBJ2-3,.,TGTGCCAGCAGCTTAGTAGCACTAGTGCCAGATACGCAGTATTTT,CASSLVALVPDTQYF
TRBV21-1,.,TRBJ2-4,.,TGTGCCAGCAGCGGATACAGGCCCCGGGCGGCCAAAAACATTCAGTACTTC,CASSGYRPRAAKNIQYF
TRBV5-1,.,TRBJ2-7,TRBD1,TGCGCCAGCGCTCCCAAGCTTACAGGGGCCACCTACGAGCAGTACTTC,CASAPKLTGATYEQYF
TRBV12-3/TRBV12-4,.,TRBJ1-1,.,TGTGCCAGCAGCGACCAGGCGAACACTGAAGCTTTCTTT,CASSDQANTEAFF
TRBV6-1,once,TRBJ2-1,TRBD2,TGTGCCAGCAGTGAATTGAGCGGGGGGGAGCAGTTCTTC,CASSELSGGEQFF
TRBV10-3,once,TRBJ2-7,TRBD1,TGTGCCATCAGCGCTCGGGACAGGGGGTCCTACGAGCAGTACTTC,CAISARDRGSYEQYF
TRBV10-3,.,TRBJ2-2,.,TGTGCCATCAGGGAGGGTAGCCTGAACACCGGGGAGCTGTTTTTT,CAIREGSLNTGELFF
TRBV5-1,few,TRBJ1-5,.,TGCGCCAGCAGACCAAACCCAGGGGTTCTCAATCAGCCCCAGCATTTT,CASRPNPGVLNQPQHF
TRBV11-2,.,TRBJ2-1,TRBD1,TGTGCCAGCAGCTTAGATCGCAGGACAGGGGTGAGCAATGAGCAGTTCTTC,CASSLDRRTGVSNEQFF
TRBV6-5,.,TRBJ2-2,.,TGTGCCAGCACGGCAGGGGTCTACACCGGGGAGCTGTTTTTT,CASTAGVYTGELFF